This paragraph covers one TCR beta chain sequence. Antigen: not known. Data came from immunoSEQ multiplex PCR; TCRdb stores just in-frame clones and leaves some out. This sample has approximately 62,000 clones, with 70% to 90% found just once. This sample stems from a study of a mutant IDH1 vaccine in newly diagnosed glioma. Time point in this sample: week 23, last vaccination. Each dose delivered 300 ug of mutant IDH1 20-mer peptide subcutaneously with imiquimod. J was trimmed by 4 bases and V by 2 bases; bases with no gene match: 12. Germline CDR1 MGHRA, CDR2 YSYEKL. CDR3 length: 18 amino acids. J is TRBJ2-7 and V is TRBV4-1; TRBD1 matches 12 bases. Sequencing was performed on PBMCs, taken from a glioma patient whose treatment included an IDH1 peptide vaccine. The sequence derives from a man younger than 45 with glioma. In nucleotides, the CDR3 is TGCGCCAGCAGCCAAAAGGGGGGGACAGGGGGCGCTTGGTACGAGCAGTACTTC. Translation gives CASSQKGGTGGAWYEQYF.